The rows below give T cell receptor beta chains drawn from one sample of a study of a mutant IDH1 vaccine in newly diagnosed glioma. This table comes from immunoSEQ multiplex PCR, and its TCRdb copy is limited to in-frame clones, with some not included. This sample yields some 51,000 clones, of which 65% to 80% are seen a single time; 1.8% belongs to the top ten. The input for sequencing was PBMCs, taken from a glioma patient treated with radiotherapy, temozolomide or both. The receptors were gathered from a woman aged 40 to 50 with glioma. Each CDR3 is given with its conserved first and last residue. Each record gives: D gene, J gene, V gene, clone size, CDR3 protein, CDR3 DNA. The D gene is left open where the match is weak. Rows give clone size only sometimes, using once, few, many, or a class for an expanded clone.

d_call: -; j_call: TRBJ2-7; v_call: TRBV29-1; clone_size: -; cdr3_aa: CSVGWGGPNSGNEQYF; cdr3_nt: TGCAGCGTTGGGTGGGGAGGACCTAACTCAGGAAACGAGCAGTACTTC
d_call: TRBD2; j_call: TRBJ2-7; v_call: TRBV9; clone_size: -; cdr3_aa: CASSGPGGGSTYEQYF; cdr3_nt: TGTGCCAGCAGCGGCCCAGGCGGGGGGTCGACCTACGAGCAGTACTTC
d_call: -; j_call: TRBJ1-1; v_call: TRBV5-5; clone_size: -; cdr3_aa: CASSSPGTAVSEAFF; cdr3_nt: TGTGCCAGCAGCTCGCCAGGGACTGCAGTATCTGAAGCTTTCTTT
d_call: -; j_call: TRBJ1-6; v_call: TRBV5-1; clone_size: -; cdr3_aa: CASSLAAGGLNSPLHF; cdr3_nt: TGCGCCAGCAGCTTGGCGGCGGGGGGGCTTAATTCACCCCTCCACTTT
d_call: -; j_call: TRBJ2-5; v_call: TRBV19; clone_size: -; cdr3_aa: CASSSVDRGETQYF; cdr3_nt: TGTGCCAGTAGTTCGGTAGATCGTGGAGAGACCCAGTACTTC
d_call: TRBD1; j_call: TRBJ2-5; v_call: TRBV9; clone_size: -; cdr3_aa: CASSLRDREIETQYF; cdr3_nt: TGTGCCAGCAGCCTTCGGGACAGGGAGATAGAGACCCAGTACTTC
d_call: -; j_call: TRBJ2-3; v_call: TRBV9; clone_size: once; cdr3_aa: CASSVNSIGTHTQYF; cdr3_nt: TGTGCCAGCAGCGTAAACTCCATAGGTACCCATACGCAGTATTTT
d_call: -; j_call: TRBJ2-5; v_call: TRBV7-2; clone_size: -; cdr3_aa: CASTRPMPLRNQETQYF; cdr3_nt: TGTGCCAGCACCCGACCGATGCCTTTGAGGAATCAAGAGACCCAGTACTTC
d_call: TRBD1; j_call: TRBJ2-3; v_call: TRBV5-1; clone_size: -; cdr3_aa: CASSFGDRGRGDTQYF; cdr3_nt: TGCGCCAGCAGCTTTGGGGACAGGGGGCGAGGAGATACGCAGTATTTT
d_call: -; j_call: TRBJ1-5; v_call: TRBV6-6; clone_size: once; cdr3_aa: CASSYQGHTNQPQHF; cdr3_nt: TGTGCCAGCAGTTACCAAGGACACACCAATCAGCCCCAGCATTTT